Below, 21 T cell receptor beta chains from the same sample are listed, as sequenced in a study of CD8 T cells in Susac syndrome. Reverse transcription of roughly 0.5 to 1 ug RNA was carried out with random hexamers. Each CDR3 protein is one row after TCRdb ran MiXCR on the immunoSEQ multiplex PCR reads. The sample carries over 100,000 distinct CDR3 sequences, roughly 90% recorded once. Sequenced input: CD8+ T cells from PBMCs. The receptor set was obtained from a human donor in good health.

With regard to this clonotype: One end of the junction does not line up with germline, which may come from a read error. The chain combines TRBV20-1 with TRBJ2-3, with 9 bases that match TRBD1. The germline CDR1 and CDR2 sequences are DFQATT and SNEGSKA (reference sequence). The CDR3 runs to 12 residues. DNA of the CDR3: TGCAATGCTAGGGGACAGGGTTTAGCGCAGTATTTT. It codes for CNARGQGLAQYF.

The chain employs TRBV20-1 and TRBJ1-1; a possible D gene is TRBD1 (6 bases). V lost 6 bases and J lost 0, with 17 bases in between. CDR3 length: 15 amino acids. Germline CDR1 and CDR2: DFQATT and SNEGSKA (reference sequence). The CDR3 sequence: CSANRDVRVNTEAFF. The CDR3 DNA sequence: TGCAGTGCCAACAGGGATGTTCGGGTGAACACTGAAGCTTTCTTT.

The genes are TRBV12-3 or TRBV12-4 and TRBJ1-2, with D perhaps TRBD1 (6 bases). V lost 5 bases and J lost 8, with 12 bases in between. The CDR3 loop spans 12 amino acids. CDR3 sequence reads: CASSQPGEGYTF. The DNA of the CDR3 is TGTGCCAGCAGTCAACCAGGGGAAGGCTACACCTTC.

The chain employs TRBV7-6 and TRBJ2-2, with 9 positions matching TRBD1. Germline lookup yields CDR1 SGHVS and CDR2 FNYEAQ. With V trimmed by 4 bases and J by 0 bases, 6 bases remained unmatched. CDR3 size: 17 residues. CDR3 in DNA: TGTGCCAGCAGCTCCGGGACAGGGATCGCGAACACCGGGGAGCTGTTTTTT. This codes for CASSSGTGIANTGELFF.

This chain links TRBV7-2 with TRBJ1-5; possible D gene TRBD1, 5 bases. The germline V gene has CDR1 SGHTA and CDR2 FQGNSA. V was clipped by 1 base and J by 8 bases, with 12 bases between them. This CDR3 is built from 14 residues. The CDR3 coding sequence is TGTGCCAGCAGCTTAGGCCCAGGGAGCGAGCCCCAGCATTTT. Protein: CASSLGPGSEPQHF.

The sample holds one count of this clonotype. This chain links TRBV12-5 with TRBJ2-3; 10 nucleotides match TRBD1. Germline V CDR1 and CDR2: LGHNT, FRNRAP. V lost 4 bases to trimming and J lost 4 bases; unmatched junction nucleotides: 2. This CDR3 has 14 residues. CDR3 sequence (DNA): TGTGCTAGTGGTTCGGGACAGGGGCCAGATACGCAGTATTTT. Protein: CASGSGQGPDTQYF.

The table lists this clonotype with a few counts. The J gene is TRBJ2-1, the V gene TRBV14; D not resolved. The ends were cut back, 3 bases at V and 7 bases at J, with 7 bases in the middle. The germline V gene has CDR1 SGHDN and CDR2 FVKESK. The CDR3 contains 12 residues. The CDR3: CASSQSYNEQFF. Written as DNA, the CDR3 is TGTGCCAGCAGCCAGTCTTATAATGAGCAGTTCTTC.

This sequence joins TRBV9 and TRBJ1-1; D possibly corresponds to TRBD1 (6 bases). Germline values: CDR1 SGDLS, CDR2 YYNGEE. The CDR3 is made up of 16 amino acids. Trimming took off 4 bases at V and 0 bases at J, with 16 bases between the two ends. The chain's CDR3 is CASSLFGGDMNTEAFF. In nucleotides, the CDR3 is TGTGCCAGCAGCCTTTTCGGAGGGGACATGAACACTGAAGCTTTCTTT.

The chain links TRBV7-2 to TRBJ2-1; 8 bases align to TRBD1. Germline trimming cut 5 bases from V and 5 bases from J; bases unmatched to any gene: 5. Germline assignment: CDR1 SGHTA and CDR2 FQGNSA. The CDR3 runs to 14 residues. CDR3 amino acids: CASSLGTGNNEQFF. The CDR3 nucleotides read TGTGCCAGCAGCCTCGGGACAGGCAACAATGAGCAGTTCTTC.

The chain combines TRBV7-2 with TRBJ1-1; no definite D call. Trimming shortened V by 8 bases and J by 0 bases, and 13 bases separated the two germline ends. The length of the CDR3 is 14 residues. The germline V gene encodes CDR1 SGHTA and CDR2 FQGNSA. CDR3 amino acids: CASSPPGMNTEAFF. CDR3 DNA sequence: TGTGCCAGCTCCCCTCCCGGCATGAACACTGAAGCTTTCTTT.

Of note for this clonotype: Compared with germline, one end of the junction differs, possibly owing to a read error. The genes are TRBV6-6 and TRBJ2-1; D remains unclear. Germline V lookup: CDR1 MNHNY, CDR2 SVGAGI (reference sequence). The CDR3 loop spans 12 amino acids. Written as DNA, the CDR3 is TGTGCCAGCAGTAACTCCTACAATGAGCAGTTCTTC. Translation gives CASSNSYNEQFF.

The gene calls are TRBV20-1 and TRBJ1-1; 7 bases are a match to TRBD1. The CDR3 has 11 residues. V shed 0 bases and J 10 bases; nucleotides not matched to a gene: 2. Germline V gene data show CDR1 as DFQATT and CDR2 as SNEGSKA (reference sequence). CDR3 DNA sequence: TGCAGTGCTAGAGAAAACAGGGGAGCTTTCTTT. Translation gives CSARENRGAFF.

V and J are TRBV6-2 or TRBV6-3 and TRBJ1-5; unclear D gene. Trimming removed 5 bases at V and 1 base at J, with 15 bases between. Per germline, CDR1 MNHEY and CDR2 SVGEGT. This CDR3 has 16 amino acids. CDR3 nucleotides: TGTGCCAGCAGTAAACGGGGAGGAGGCAGCAATCAGCCCCAGCATTTT. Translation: CASSKRGGGSNQPQHF.

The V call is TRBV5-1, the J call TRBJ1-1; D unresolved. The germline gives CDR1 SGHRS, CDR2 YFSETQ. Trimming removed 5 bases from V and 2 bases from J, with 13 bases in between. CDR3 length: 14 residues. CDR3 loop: CASSPTAENTEAFF. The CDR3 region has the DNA TGCGCCAGCAGTCCGACGGCAGAAAACACTGAAGCTTTCTTT.

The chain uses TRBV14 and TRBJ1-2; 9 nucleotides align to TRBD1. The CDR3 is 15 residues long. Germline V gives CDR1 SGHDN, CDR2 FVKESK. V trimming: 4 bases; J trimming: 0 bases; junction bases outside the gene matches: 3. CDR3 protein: CASSRQGVPNYGYTF. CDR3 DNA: TGTGCCAGCAGCCGACAGGGGGTTCCTAACTATGGCTACACCTTC.

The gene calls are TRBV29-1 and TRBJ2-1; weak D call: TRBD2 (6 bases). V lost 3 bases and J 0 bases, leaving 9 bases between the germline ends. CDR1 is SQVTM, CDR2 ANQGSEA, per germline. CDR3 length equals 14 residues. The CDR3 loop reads CSVEVGSSYNEQFF. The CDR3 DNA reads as TGCAGCGTTGAGGTCGGGAGCTCCTACAATGAGCAGTTCTTC.

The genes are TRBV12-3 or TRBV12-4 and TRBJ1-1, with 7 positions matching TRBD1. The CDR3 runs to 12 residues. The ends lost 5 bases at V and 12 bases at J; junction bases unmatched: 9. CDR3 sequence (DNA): TGTGCCAGCAGTACCCGGACAGGCGAAACTTTCTTT. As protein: CASSTRTGETFF.

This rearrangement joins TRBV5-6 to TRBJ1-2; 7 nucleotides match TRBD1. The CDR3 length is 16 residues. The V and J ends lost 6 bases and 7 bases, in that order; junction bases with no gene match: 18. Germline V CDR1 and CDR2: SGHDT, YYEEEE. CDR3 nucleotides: TGTGCCAGCAACCTCGGGGACGACAGGGCCCCAACTGGCTACACCTTC. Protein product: CASNLGDDRAPTGYTF.

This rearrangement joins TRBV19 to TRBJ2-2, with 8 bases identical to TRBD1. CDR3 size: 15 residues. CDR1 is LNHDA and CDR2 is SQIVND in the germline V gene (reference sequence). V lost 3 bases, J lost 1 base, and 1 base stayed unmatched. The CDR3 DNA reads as TGTGCCAGTAGTATTGGACAGGGGAACACCGGGGAGCTGTTTTTT. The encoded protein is CASSIGQGNTGELFF.

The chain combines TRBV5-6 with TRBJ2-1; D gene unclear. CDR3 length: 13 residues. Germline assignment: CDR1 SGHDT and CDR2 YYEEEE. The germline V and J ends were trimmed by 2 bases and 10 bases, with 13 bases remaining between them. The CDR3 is CASSFWTGTEQFF. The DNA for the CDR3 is TGTGCCAGCAGCTTTTGGACGGGTACGGAGCAGTTCTTC.

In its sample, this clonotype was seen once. This CDR3 is CATSDPVGAGADTQYF. In DNA, the CDR3 is TGTGCCACCAGTGATCCTGTTGGGGCCGGGGCAGATACGCAGTATTTT. The chain has TRBV24-1 and TRBJ2-3; D may match TRBD1 or TRBD2 (5 bases each). Germline loops: CDR1 KGHDR, CDR2 SFDVKD. CDR3 length: 16 residues. The V and J ends lost 3 bases and 4 bases respectively, with 16 bases between them.